A single sample is the source of the 3 T cell receptor beta chains below, sequenced in a study of cytomegalovirus exposure and HLA in healthy donors (dated by TCRdb to about 2017). The library was generated by the immunoSEQ multiplex PCR assay. For the multiplex PCR, a mixture combining 60 forward primers for TCR Vbeta segments and 13 reverse primers for TCR Jbeta segments was used. In its TCRdb copy, this immuneACCESS table keeps in-frame sequences only and misses some clones. Where compared with another copy, unresolved V genes explain less than half of these, and the others have no known cause. The sample yields 200,000 to 250,000 clones; around 88% were counted once. The ten largest clones capture over 0.95% of the sample. Sequencing was performed on PBMCs. These receptors were obtained from a woman between 18 and 30 years old in good health and CMV-seronegative.

V usage is TRBV5-1 and J usage is TRBJ2-5, with no clear D. TRBJ2-7 explains the end of the DNA better; the J call may be wrong. CDR1 and CDR2 from the germline V gene are SGHRS and YFSETQ. This CDR3 region has 14 residues. In DNA form, the CDR3 reads TGCGCCAGCAGCTTTTTTGCGGTATCCTACGAGCAGTACTTC. Protein product: CASSFFAVSYEQYF.

The chain has TRBV18 and TRBJ2-1; TRBD2 aligns across 8 bases. The J segment lost 6 bases and the V segment lost 6 bases, leaving 16 bases of the junction unmatched. Per the germline V gene, CDR1 is KGHSH and CDR2 is LQKENI. CDR3 size: 17 residues. The CDR3 DNA reads TGTGCCAGCTCGCCCCCGTTTGGCGGGGGGCTCTCCAATGAGCAGTTCTTC. This sequence encodes CASSPPFGGGLSNEQFF.

This chain connects TRBV7-2 to TRBJ2-1; possibly TRBD2 for D (5 bases). The CDR3 length is 15 residues. V dropped 1 base and J dropped 5 bases, with 12 bases sitting between them. Germline CDR1 and CDR2: SGHTA and FQGNSA. The CDR3 coding sequence is TGTGCCAGCAGCTTAGTCGCTAGCACCGACAATGAGCAGTTCTTC. This translates into CASSLVASTDNEQFF. Filled out from reference TRBV7-2 and TRBJ2-1, the complete variable domain reads GAGVSQSPSNKVTEKGKDVELRCDPISGHTALYWYRQSLGQGLEFLIYFQGNSAPDKSGLPSDRFSAERTGGSVSTLTIQRTQQEDSAVYLCASSLVASTDNEQFFGPGTRLTVL.